The 5 T cell receptor beta chains given below trace back to one sample, sequenced in a study of beta chain features in type 1 diabetes. These TCRs are of unknown antigen specificity. Broader study findings: In every one of the four CD4+ subsets, TCRB CDR3s were moderately but significantly shorter in Type 1 diabetes patients.

The isolated RNA, all of it, was reverse transcribed, so expressed TCRB transcripts were what got sequenced. TCRdb's copy holds only in-frame clones and misses some; the assay was immunoSEQ multiplex PCR. The sample lists some 290,000 clones; 13% to 15% were seen once. Material: naive CD4+ T cells from blood. The receptors originated from a man under 40 with type 1 diabetes.

This clone was counted only a few times. This chain connects TRBV2 to TRBJ2-1; 7 nucleotides align to TRBD2. Germline CDR1 SNHLY, CDR2 FYNNEI. This CDR3 is built from 15 residues. Germline trimming cut 4 bases from V and 3 bases from J; bases unmatched to any gene: 6. The CDR3 DNA reads as TGTGCCAGCAGTGCCCTAGGCGGGAGCTACAATGAGCAGTTCTTC. Its translation: CASSALGGSYNEQFF.

This clone showed up just a few times. V is TRBV11-1 and J is TRBJ2-1; 12 bases are a match to TRBD2. The CDR3 contains 17 residues. The germline V gene encodes CDR1 SGHAT and CDR2 FQDESV (reference sequence). Losses at the gene ends were 4 bases for V and 12 bases for J; bases not matched to a gene: 16. The CDR3 sequence is CASSSRLAGEEGQRQFF. The CDR3 DNA is TGTGCCAGCAGCTCTCGACTAGCGGGAGAGGAGGGGCAGCGGCAGTTCTTC.

This clone has more than one count but fewer than ten. This rearrangement joins TRBV18 to TRBJ1-5; weak D call: TRBD1 (5 bases). Germline loops: CDR1 KGHSH, CDR2 LQKENI. The CDR3 runs to 14 residues. V was trimmed by 3 bases and J by 1 base, leaving 7 bases between them. The CDR3, as DNA: TGTGCCAGCTCACCGACAGAAAGCAATCAGCCCCAGCATTTT. It is translated as CASSPTESNQPQHF.

The rearrangement joins TRBV5-4 to TRBJ1-5, with 7 positions matching TRBD1. V was pared by 8 bases and J by 10 bases, with 18 bases of the junction left unmatched. The germline V gene encodes CDR1 SGHNT and CDR2 YYREEE (reference sequence). The CDR3 has 15 amino acids. The CDR3 reads CARDTGERRGDPQHF. In DNA, the CDR3 is TGTGCCAGGGATACAGGGGAACGAAGAGGGGATCCCCAGCATTTT. Using reference TRBV5-4 and TRBJ1-5 for the parts outside the CDR3, the full variable domain is ETGVTQSPTHLIKTRGQQVTLRCSSQSGHNTVSWYQQALGQGPQFIFQYYREEENGRGNFPPRFSGLQFPNYSSELNVNALELDDSALYLCARDTGERRGDPQHFGDGTRLSIL.

The chain is built from TRBV9 and TRBJ2-2; tentative D call: TRBD2 (6 bases). This CDR3 is 14 amino acids long. Per the germline V gene, CDR1 is SGDLS and CDR2 is YYNGEE. Trimming stripped 6 bases from V and 3 bases from J, with 12 bases between. The CDR3 sequence is CASKPTGDTGELFF. As DNA, the CDR3 is TGTGCCAGCAAGCCAACGGGGGACACCGGGGAGCTGTTTTTT.